This TCR beta chain was identified during a study of T cell responses to AZD1222 COVID-19 vaccine (TCRdb year 2021). Looking at the study overall: Because spike-specific TCR depth and breadth did not differ between the two schedules, AZD1222 recipients who got a second dose at roughly 4 weeks were pooled with those who got a second dose at roughly 12 weeks. Trial participants were enrolled by age into subgroups of 18-55, 56-69 and 70-plus years, and 148, 28 and 57 TCR-sequenced participants, respectively, were included in these subgroups. A total of just over 230 trial participants underwent TCR sequencing, of whom roughly 210 had received two doses of AZD1222 and about 26 had received two doses of the MenACWY control vaccine.

Notes on this clone: The specificity of this receptor is unknown. No base qualities exist here, and no much larger clone lies one base off it.

Here is what the overall study found, with its caveats: Epitopes outside the regions mutated in the B.1.351 and B.1.1.7 variants were reportedly recognized by nearly half of the unique spike-specific TCRs. Only five or six AZD1222 recipients were SARS-CoV-2 seropositive at baseline, limiting conclusions about previously exposed vaccinees. A significant rise in spike-specific TCR breadth and depth was observed after two AZD1222 doses relative to day 0 and relative to MenACWY recipients. Most participants were white British and females outnumbered males, and the authors suggested that clonal diversity may have been underestimated. The 56-69-year group was small, and its depth increase did not reach significance, likely because of low power. No day 14 peak-response samples were available, so repertoires were characterized only after the peak T cell response. CD4 TCRs associated with the vaccine covered the entire spike protein, and the dominant responses were in regions 160-218 and 743-854.

According to the study, the label for this sample's time point signals: baseline before first vaccination. Vaccinee samples were obtained from the UK trials COV001 and COV002, which included a single-blind randomized controlled phase 2/3 trial of AZD1222 (ChAdOx1 nCoV-19) in healthy adults. For TCRbeta chain sequencing, PBMC samples were collected from trial participants at day 0 and at day 28 after the second dose. The CDR3 regions of human TCRbeta chains were analyzed by immunosequencing. From the authors' description of their analysis: TCRs in the repertoires were compared against a reference library of SARS-CoV-2-specific TCRs that had been generated with the MIRA antigen-specificity platform. Breadth was defined as the fraction of unique TCRs that were SARS-CoV-2-associated, and depth was defined as the fraction of total T cells that were SARS-CoV-2-associated. Each spike-specific TCR was assigned to its reactive spike region and to a CD4 or CD8 class using the MIRA data. Log10-transformed breadth and depth values were compared by one-way ANOVA with Sidak's multiple comparisons tests. The table was pulled from immuneACCESS by TCRdb, which kept in-frame rearrangements only. Such tables lose some clones; where checked, under half of the loss comes from unresolved V genes, and the rest has no known cause. V, J and clone size are those of that table, while D and trimming were read from the DNA. A total of about 120,000 clones appear in this sample, 92% of them only once. Around 0.96% of the sample is taken by the ten largest.

V trim: 7 bases; J trim: 6 bases; unmatched bases: 14. Looking up the germline V gene (reference sequence) yields CDR1 SEHNR and CDR2 FQNEAQ. The CDR3, from cysteine to phenylalanine, totals 15 residues. Only the CDR3 DNA is retained, 45 bases long and in frame from the first base. Recombination linked TRBV7-9 to TRBJ1-2; 7 bases in the middle match TRBD1. The sample consisted of peripheral blood, taken on day 0 of AZD1222 vaccination. This receptor was taken from an adult in good health. The sequence in DNA is TGTGCCAGCACTCAGGGGTACGAGGGGGCGAATGGCTACACCTTC. The encoded protein is CASTQGYEGANGYTF.